Below are 19 T cell receptor beta chains sequenced from a single sample in a study of blood T cell repertoires in COVID-19. Repertoires were generated with immunoSEQ multiplex PCR, while TCRdb's copy carries only in-frame clones and drops some. This table holds fewer than 25,000 clones, 90% found once. The material sequenced was peripheral blood. All receptors come from a man between 65 and 79 years old with acute or convalescent COVID-19.

The chain carries TRBV12-3 or TRBV12-4 and TRBJ2-7, with a tentative D call TRBD1 (5 bases). This CDR3 region has 13 residues. V dropped 3 bases and J dropped 4 bases, with 10 bases sitting between them. This CDR3 reads CASSLADSYEQYF. Written as DNA, the CDR3 is TGTGCCAGCAGTTTGGCCGACAGTTACGAGCAGTACTTC.

There are a few counts of this clone. The rearrangement uses TRBV10-3 and TRBJ1-5; TRBD1 might be the D (5 bases). This CDR3 contains 15 residues. Between the trimmed V and J ends, which lost 11 bases and 3 bases, there was a span of 20 bases. Germline V gene lookup returns CDR1 ENHRY and CDR2 SYGVKD. CDR3 sequence (DNA): TGTGCCTCCGACCCCGGGTCAGGGTACAATCAGCCCCAGCATTTT. Residues: CASDPGSGYNQPQHF.

V is TRBV7-9 and J is TRBJ1-3, with D uncertain. The CDR3 runs 14 residues. Germline-derived CDR1 and CDR2 are SEHNR and FQNEAQ (reference sequence). The germline V and J ends were trimmed by 5 bases and 0 bases, with 8 bases remaining between them. In DNA form, the CDR3 reads TGTGCCAGCAGCCCGCGTGGCTCTGGAAACACCATATATTTT. Translated, it gives CASSPRGSGNTIYF.

The V call is TRBV30, the J call TRBJ1-3; D not certain. V dropped 1 base and J dropped 0 bases, with 10 bases sitting between them. The CDR3 has 15 amino acids. Germline V gives CDR1 GTSNPN, CDR2 SVGIG (reference sequence). CDR3 sequence reads: CAWSGNSYSGNTIYF. In nucleotides, the CDR3 is TGTGCCTGGAGTGGAAACAGTTACTCTGGAAACACCATATATTTT.

The chain uses TRBV5-1 and TRBJ2-1, with 7 bases aligning to TRBD2. The V and J ends lost 2 bases and 2 bases, in that order; junction bases with no gene match: 7. The CDR3 loop spans 16 amino acids. CDR1 is SGHRS and CDR2 is YFSETQ in the germline V gene. The CDR3 sequence: CASSFGTTAPYNEQFF. The CDR3 nucleotides are TGCGCCAGCAGCTTCGGGACTACCGCGCCCTACAATGAGCAGTTCTTC. Looking up the rest from reference TRBV5-1 and TRBJ2-1 gives the full variable domain: KAGVTQTPRYLIKTRGQQVTLSCSPISGHRSVSWYQQTPGQGLQFLFEYFSETQRNKGNFPGRFSGRQFSNSRSEMNVSTLELGDSALYLCASSFGTTAPYNEQFFGPGTRLTVL.

The chain is built from TRBV9 and TRBJ1-1; no definite D call. Germline V gene sequence: CDR1 SGDLS, CDR2 YYNGEE. V shed 4 bases and J shed 0 bases, with 10 bases lying between them. The CDR3 has 14 amino acids. The CDR3 protein is CASSPGGLNTEAFF. CDR3 nucleotides: TGTGCCAGCAGCCCCGGAGGTCTGAACACTGAAGCTTTCTTT. Supplemented by reference TRBV9 and TRBJ1-1, the full variable domain reads DSGVTQTPKHLITATGQRVTLRCSPRSGDLSVYWYQQSLDQGLQFLIQYYNGEERAKGNILERFSAQQFPDLHSELNLSSLELGDSALYFCASSPGGLNTEAFFGQGTRLTVV.

The chain combines TRBV11-3 with TRBJ2-1, with D possibly matching TRBD2 (5 bases). CDR3 size: 14 residues. CDR1 and CDR2 from the germline V gene are SGHNT and YENEEA. Trimming took off 1 base at V and 7 bases at J, with 11 bases between the two ends. CDR3 sequence: CASSLGLAQNEQFF. CDR3 DNA sequence: TGTGCCAGCAGCTTAGGCTTAGCGCAGAATGAGCAGTTCTTC.

The chain recombines TRBV6-2 or TRBV6-3 with TRBJ2-5, with a possible D match to TRBD2 (5 bases). V lost 2 bases, J lost 5 bases, and 15 bases lay in between. CDR1 and CDR2 from the germline V gene are MNHEY and SVGEGT. The CDR3 sequence is 15 residues long. CDR3 in DNA: TGTGCCAGCAGTTACGTGGCGGGCTCTTGGGAGACCCAGTACTTC. This codes for CASSYVAGSWETQYF.

This clone was seen once. A junction end diverges from the germline sequence, so it may reflect a read error. This rearrangement joins TRBV5-6 to TRBJ1-4, with D uncertain. The CDR3 is 13 amino acids. Germline CDR1 is SGHDT and CDR2 is YYEEEE. The CDR3 bases are TGTGCCAACAGCTTGGCCGGGTCCGGGAACCTGTTTTTT. It yields the protein CANSLAGSGNLFF. Using reference TRBV5-6 and TRBJ1-4 for the parts outside the CDR3, the full variable domain is DAGVTQSPTHLIKTRGQQVTLRCSPKSGHDTVSWYQQALGQGPQFIFQYYEEEERQRGNFPDRFSGHQFPNYSSELNVNALLLGDSALYLCANSLAGSGNLFFGSGTQLSVL.

The J gene is TRBJ2-7, the V gene TRBV28, with D hard to call. V gave up 5 bases and J gave up 0 bases, with 11 bases separating them. In germline, CDR1 is MDHEN, CDR2 SYDVKM. This CDR3 has 14 amino acids. The CDR3 region has the DNA TGTGCCAGCAGTCCCTACGATCCCTCCTACGAGCAGTACTTC. Its translation: CASSPYDPSYEQYF.

J is TRBJ2-7 and V is TRBV5-4; TRBD2 is a possible D gene (6 bases). V shed 3 bases and J shed 6 bases, with 13 bases lying between them. The CDR3 sequence is 13 residues long. Germline-derived CDR1 and CDR2 are SGHNT and YYREEE (reference sequence). CDR3 nucleotide sequence: TGTGCCAGCAGCTCCGGGACTCTCGTCGAGCAGTACTTC. This translates into CASSSGTLVEQYF.

This clone was picked up a small number of times. This chain connects TRBV18 to TRBJ1-1, with 8 bases that match TRBD1. This CDR3 has 16 amino acids. The germline CDR1 and CDR2 sequences are KGHSH and LQKENI. The trim removed 0 bases at V and 4 bases at J, leaving 7 bases unmatched. CDR3 loop: CASSPPGRGLSTEAFF. Written as DNA, the CDR3 is TGTGCCAGCTCACCACCGGGCAGGGGGCTGAGCACTGAAGCTTTCTTT.

The genes are TRBV5-1 and TRBJ2-6, with D possibly matching TRBD1 (6 bases). The V gene's germline CDR1 is SGHRS and CDR2 YFSETQ. This CDR3 comprises 18 residues. The V end lost 4 bases, the J end lost 0 bases, and 17 bases lay between the germline ends. The CDR3 region has the DNA TGCGCCAGCAGCCTGCCGGGACATCCAAGCTCTGGGGCCAACGTCCTGACTTTC. Translated: CASSLPGHPSSGANVLTF.

The chain employs TRBV15 and TRBJ1-4; D unresolved. Germline values: CDR1 LNHNV, CDR2 YYDKDF (reference sequence). The V end was cut by 5 bases, the J end by 5 bases, with 15 bases between. The CDR3 has 15 residues. DNA of the CDR3: TGTGCCACCAGCCCGGCCCTGGGAGGAAATGAAAAACTGTTTTTT. Translation: CATSPALGGNEKLFF.

The chain uses TRBV18 and TRBJ1-1; possibly TRBD1 for D (5 bases). CDR3 length: 14 amino acids. Per germline, CDR1 KGHSH and CDR2 LQKENI. V lost 3 bases and J 3 bases, leaving 11 bases between the germline ends. CDR3 DNA sequence: TGTGCCAGCTCACCGACTCGGGGGGACACTGAAGCTTTCTTT. Translated: CASSPTRGDTEAFF.

V and J are TRBV28 and TRBJ2-7, with D possibly being TRBD2 (6 bases). Trimming took off 2 bases at V and 0 bases at J, with 8 bases between the two ends. The CDR3 runs 14 residues. The germline V gene has CDR1 MDHEN and CDR2 SYDVKM. The CDR3 reads CASSLAGPSYEQYF. Written as DNA, the CDR3 is TGTGCCAGCAGTTTAGCGGGACCCTCCTACGAGCAGTACTTC.

The chain is built from TRBV9 and TRBJ2-1, with 11 bases identical to TRBD2. Germline V gene lookup returns CDR1 SGDLS and CDR2 YYNGEE. CDR3 size: 21 residues. Trimming at V came to 0 bases and at J to 8 bases, leaving 22 bases not matched to a gene. Here the CDR3 reads CASSVEVGEPLTSGSVDEQFF. CDR3 DNA: TGTGCCAGCAGCGTAGAAGTAGGGGAACCTTTAACTAGCGGGAGTGTCGATGAGCAGTTCTTC.

The gene calls are TRBV18 and TRBJ2-3; D ambiguous. V lost 0 bases, J lost 4 bases, and 8 bases lay in between. From germline, CDR1 is KGHSH and CDR2 LQKENI. CDR3 length equals 14 residues. The CDR3 here is CASSPPARSDTQYF. Here the CDR3 DNA reads TGTGCCAGCTCACCACCAGCCAGGTCAGATACGCAGTATTTT.

The V gene is TRBV10-3, the J gene TRBJ1-2; no clear D. In germline, CDR1 is ENHRY, CDR2 SYGVKD. The CDR3 is 13 residues long. V lost 10 bases and J 2 bases, leaving 14 bases between the germline ends. The CDR3 region is CATIDNPNYGYTF. For the CDR3, the DNA is TGTGCCACGATTGACAACCCAAACTATGGCTACACCTTC.